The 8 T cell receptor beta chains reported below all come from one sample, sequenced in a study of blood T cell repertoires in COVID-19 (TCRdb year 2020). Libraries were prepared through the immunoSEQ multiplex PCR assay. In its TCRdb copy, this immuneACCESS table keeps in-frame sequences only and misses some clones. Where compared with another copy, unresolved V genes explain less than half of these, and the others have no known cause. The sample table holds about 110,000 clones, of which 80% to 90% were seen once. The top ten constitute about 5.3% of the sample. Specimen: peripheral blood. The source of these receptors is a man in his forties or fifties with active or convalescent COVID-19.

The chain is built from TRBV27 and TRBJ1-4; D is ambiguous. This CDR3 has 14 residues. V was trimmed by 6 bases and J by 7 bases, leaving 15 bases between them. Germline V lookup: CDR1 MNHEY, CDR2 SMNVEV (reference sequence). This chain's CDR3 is CASSPLDRGEKLFF. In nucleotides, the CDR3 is TGTGCCAGCAGCCCCCTTGACCGAGGTGAAAAACTGTTTTTT.

The CDR3 DNA reads as TGTGCCAGCAGTACGGGACAGCTAATCACAGATACGCAGTATTTT. Protein sequence: CASSTGQLITDTQYF. This chain joins TRBV6-5 and TRBJ2-3; 7 nucleotides line up with TRBD1. The J segment lost 2 bases and the V segment lost 5 bases, leaving 7 bases of the junction unmatched. Germline CDR1 MNHEY, CDR2 SVGAGI. This CDR3 has 15 residues.

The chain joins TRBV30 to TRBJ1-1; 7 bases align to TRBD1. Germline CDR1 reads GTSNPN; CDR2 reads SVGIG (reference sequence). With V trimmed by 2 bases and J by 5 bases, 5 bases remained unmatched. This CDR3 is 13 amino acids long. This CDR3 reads CAWSRQGGTEAFF. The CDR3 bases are TGTGCCTGGAGTCGACAGGGAGGAACTGAAGCTTTCTTT.

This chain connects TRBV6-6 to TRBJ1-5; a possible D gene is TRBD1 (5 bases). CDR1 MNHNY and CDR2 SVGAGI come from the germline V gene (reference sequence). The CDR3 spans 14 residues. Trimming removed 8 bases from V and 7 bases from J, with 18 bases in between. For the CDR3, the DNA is TGTGCCAGCGGGCAGGGTGCCCCCAGGCAGCCCCAGCATTTT. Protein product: CASGQGAPRQPQHF.

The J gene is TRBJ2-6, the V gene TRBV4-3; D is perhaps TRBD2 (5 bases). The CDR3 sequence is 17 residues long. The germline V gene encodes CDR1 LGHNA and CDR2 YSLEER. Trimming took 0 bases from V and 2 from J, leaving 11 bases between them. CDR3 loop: CASSQESFGTGANVLTF. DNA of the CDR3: TGCGCCAGCAGCCAAGAATCTTTCGGGACTGGGGCCAACGTCCTGACTTTC.

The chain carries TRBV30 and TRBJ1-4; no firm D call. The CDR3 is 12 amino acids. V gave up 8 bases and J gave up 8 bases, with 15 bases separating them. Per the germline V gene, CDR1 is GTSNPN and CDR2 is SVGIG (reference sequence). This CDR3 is CAGRTNYEKLFF. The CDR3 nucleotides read TGTGCCGGCCGGACTAACTACGAAAAACTGTTTTTT.

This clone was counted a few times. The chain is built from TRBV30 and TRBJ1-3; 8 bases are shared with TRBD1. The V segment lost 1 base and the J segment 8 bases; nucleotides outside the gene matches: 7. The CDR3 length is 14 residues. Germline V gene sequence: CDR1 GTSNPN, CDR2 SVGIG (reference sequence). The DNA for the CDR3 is TGTGCCTGGAGTGCACGACAGGGGCCCTACACCATATATTTT. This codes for CAWSARQGPYTIYF.

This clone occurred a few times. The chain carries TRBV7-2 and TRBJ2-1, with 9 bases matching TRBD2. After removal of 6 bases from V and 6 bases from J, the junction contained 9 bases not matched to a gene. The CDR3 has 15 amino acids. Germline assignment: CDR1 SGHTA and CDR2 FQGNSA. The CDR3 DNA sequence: TGTGCCAGCAGGGGGGCGGGACTAGCTGTCAATGAGCAGTTCTTC. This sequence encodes CASRGAGLAVNEQFF.